This T cell receptor (beta chain) is from a study of vaccination and CD4 T cells after COVID-19. Study in general: Cells were stimulated with overlapping spike peptide pools from SARS-CoV-2, HCoV-NL63, HCoV-OC43 and HCoV-229E.

Sequenced with the Oncomine TCR Beta short-read assay was DNA taken from cultured CD4+ T cells. The template was genomic DNA from cultured CD4+ T cells. One entry per CDR3 protein, called by TCRdb with MiXCR from the PCR reads. The sample consists of thousands of distinct CDR3 sequences, 50% to 65% of them appearing once. Treatment: approximately nine-day PBMC culture with coronavirus spike peptide pools or control peptides (ViraFEST assay). For ViraFEST, peptide pools expanded antigen-specific T cells, after which the TCRs were sequenced. Wells contained 2 million or so PBMCs each, and these were cultured with around 10 IU/ml IL-2 and roughly 10 ug/ml peptide pools. As for this clonotype: Its target is unknown.

Per germline, CDR1 SEHNR and CDR2 FQNEAQ (reference sequence). This CDR3 spans 13 amino acids. V shed 5 bases and J shed 5 bases, with 12 bases lying between them. This clonotype was obtained from a human donor who had recovered from COVID-19. V is TRBV7-9 and J is TRBJ1-1, with D possibly TRBD1 on 6 matching bases. The sequenced sample was CD4+ T cells from blood, cultured in vitro. CDR3 in amino acids: CASSLEGGTEAFF. In nucleotides, the CDR3 is TGTGCCAGCAGCCTGGAGGGGGGGACTGAAGCTTTCTTT.